The 30 T cell receptor beta chains below were found in one sample sequenced in a study of cytomegalovirus exposure and HLA in healthy donors. PCR used 60 Vbeta primers and 13 Jbeta primers. Assay: immunoSEQ multiplex PCR; the TCRdb copy retains only in-frame clones and omits some. The table shows roughly 190,000 clones, with more than 75% occurring only once. The sequenced material came from PBMCs. These receptors were taken from a woman aged 18-29 years in good health and CMV-seronegative.

V gene TRBV7-7 combines with J gene TRBJ2-5, with TRBD2 identical over 11 bases. Matching the DNA end better, TRBJ2-7 makes the J call doubtful. The CDR3 is 13 residues long. Per germline, CDR1 SSHAT and CDR2 FNYEAQ (reference sequence). The CDR3 region has the DNA TGTGCCAGCAGCGACGGACTAGCGGGCGAGCAGTACTTC. Protein: CASSDGLAGEQYF.

The chain recombines TRBV15 with TRBJ1-1, with 10 bases matching TRBD1. Trimming at V came to 4 bases and at J to 1 base, leaving 9 bases not matched to a gene. CDR1 and CDR2 from the germline V gene are LNHNV and YYDKDF (reference sequence). The CDR3 covers 17 residues. The CDR3 sequence: CATSTSGTGVTNTEAFF. The CDR3 nucleotides are TGTGCCACCAGCACCAGTGGGACAGGGGTCACGAACACTGAAGCTTTCTTT.

J is TRBJ2-6 and V is TRBV27, with TRBD2 as a possible D gene (6 bases). CDR1 MNHEY and CDR2 SMNVEV come from the germline V gene (reference sequence). The CDR3 runs 17 residues. With 5 bases removed from V and 0 bases from J, the gap between germline ends came to 14 bases. Written as DNA, the CDR3 is TGTGCCAGCAGTAACGGGACTTACTTCTCTGGGGCCAACGTCCTGACTTTC. Translation: CASSNGTYFSGANVLTF.

With regard to this clone: The junction shows a germline mismatch at one end, possibly a read error. V gene TRBV7-9 combines with J gene TRBJ2-7; D uncertain. Germline V gene lookup returns CDR1 SEHNR and CDR2 FQNEAQ (reference sequence). The CDR3 extends over 12 amino acids. CDR3 sequence (DNA): TGTTCCAGCAGCTTAGATCGAGTCGAGCAGTACTTC. This codes for CSSSLDRVEQYF.

This clone turned up a few times. This chain uses TRBV6-1 with TRBJ2-7; 7 bases align to TRBD2. This CDR3 comprises 11 residues. Germline CDR1 MNHNS, CDR2 SASEGT. V trimming: 7 bases; J trimming: 4 bases; junction bases outside the gene matches: 1. DNA of the CDR3: TGTGCCAGCACTAGCGGTTACGAGCAGTACTTC. Protein product: CASTSGYEQYF.

The chain uses TRBV6-1 and TRBJ2-3, with 7 bases fitting TRBD1. The CDR3 consists of 14 residues. V was clipped by 5 bases and J by 3 bases; unmatched bases: 5. The germline V gene encodes CDR1 MNHNS and CDR2 SASEGT. The CDR3 nucleotides are TGTGCCAGCAGTCCGGGACAGAGAACAGATACGCAGTATTTT. Protein: CASSPGQRTDTQYF.

The V call is TRBV6-5, the J call TRBJ1-3, with D uncertain. CDR3 length: 15 amino acids. Germline V gene sequence: CDR1 MNHEY, CDR2 SVGAGI. V lost 5 bases, J lost 3 bases, and 14 bases lay in between. The CDR3 is CASSAPGVGGNTIYF. The CDR3 nucleotides are TGTGCCAGCAGTGCCCCCGGGGTTGGTGGAAACACCATATATTTT.

This clone was seen only a few times. This chain uses TRBV5-4 with TRBJ1-4, with D unclear. The V end lost 5 bases, the J end lost 0 bases, and 11 bases lay between the germline ends. Germline CDR1 SGHNT, CDR2 YYREEE (reference sequence). The CDR3 loop spans 15 amino acids. CDR3 bases: TGTGCCAGCAGTTCCGCAGCGGCAACTAATGAAAAACTGTTTTTT. Protein product: CASSSAAATNEKLFF.

The sample holds a few counts of this clone. DNA for the CDR3: TGTGCCAGCTCACCCCTCCAGGGGGCGGACACTGAAGCTTTCTTT. The encoded protein is CASSPLQGADTEAFF. This rearrangement joins TRBV18 to TRBJ1-1, with 8 nucleotides matching TRBD1. V shed 3 bases and J 3 bases; nucleotides not matched to a gene: 6. The CDR3 has 15 residues. Germline loops: CDR1 KGHSH, CDR2 LQKENI.

The CDR3 DNA sequence: TGTGCCAGCAGCGGCGCAGGGGAGAGGGAGCGGTACGAGCAGTACTTC. Protein product: CASSGAGERERYEQYF. The V gene is TRBV5-4, the J gene TRBJ2-7, with a tentative D call TRBD1 (6 bases). Germline V gene data show CDR1 as SGHNT and CDR2 as YYREEE (reference sequence). The CDR3 totals 16 residues. Trimming removed 4 bases at V and 4 bases at J, with 21 bases between.

The chain employs TRBV4-2 and TRBJ1-6; 12 nucleotides line up with TRBD1. V dropped 4 bases and J dropped 9; count of bases not matched to a gene: 10. Germline V CDR1 and CDR2: LGHNA, YNFKEQ. CDR3 length equals 17 residues. The CDR3 here is CASSRRGTGGQGSPLHF. The CDR3 DNA is TGTGCCAGCAGCCGGAGGGGGACAGGGGGCCAGGGTTCACCCCTCCACTTT.

The chain uses TRBV9 and TRBJ2-3; possibly TRBD2 for D (6 bases). Germline loops: CDR1 SGDLS, CDR2 YYNGEE. The CDR3 consists of 14 residues. V was trimmed by 4 bases and J by 4 bases, leaving 13 bases between them. DNA of the CDR3: TGTGCCAGCAGCATCCGGGCGGGGCCAGATACGCAGTATTTT. Translating gives CASSIRAGPDTQYF.

This clone appeared a few times. The chain joins TRBV6-5 to TRBJ2-3; D call uncertain. Trimming left V 6 bases short and J 4 bases short, with 11 bases between. Germline values: CDR1 MNHEY, CDR2 SVGAGI. This CDR3 has 13 residues. The CDR3 reads CASRPGVADTQYF. The CDR3 DNA follows: TGTGCCAGCAGACCGGGTGTGGCAGATACGCAGTATTTT.

This sequence joins TRBV5-8 and TRBJ2-2; the D is unclear. The length of the CDR3 is 13 residues. The ends were cut back, 0 bases at V and 2 bases at J, with 2 bases in the middle. Germline assignment: CDR1 SGHTS and CDR2 YDEGEE. CDR3 loop: CASSLVNTGELFF. DNA for the CDR3: TGTGCCAGCAGCTTGGTAAACACCGGGGAGCTGTTTTTT.

V usage is TRBV4-1 and J usage is TRBJ2-3, with D possibly matching TRBD2 (6 bases). CDR1 and CDR2 (germline): MGHRA, YSYEKL. V dropped 1 base and J dropped 3 bases, with 17 bases sitting between them. This CDR3 has 17 residues. This chain's CDR3 is CASSQAGEIGVTDTQYF. DNA for the CDR3: TGCGCCAGCAGCCAAGCGGGAGAGATTGGGGTGACAGATACGCAGTATTTT.

The chain employs TRBV30 and TRBJ2-3, with 7 bases that match TRBD1. CDR1 and CDR2 (germline): GTSNPN, SVGIG (reference sequence). The V and J ends lost 5 bases and 3 bases, in that order; junction bases with no gene match: 5. The CDR3 totals 13 residues. The CDR3 sequence: CAWEQGMTDTQYF. CDR3 nucleotide sequence: TGTGCCTGGGAACAGGGGATGACAGATACGCAGTATTTT.

The rearrangement links TRBV28 to TRBJ1-2; D unresolved. Trimming shortened V by 3 bases and J by 7 bases, and 12 bases separated the two germline ends. Germline lookup yields CDR1 MDHEN and CDR2 SYDVKM. The CDR3 loop spans 13 amino acids. The CDR3 sequence is CASSFRPAGGYTF. CDR3 nucleotides: TGTGCCAGCAGTTTTCGCCCAGCAGGTGGCTACACCTTC.

CDR3 nucleotide sequence: TGTGCCAGCGGACAGGGGGCTAGCTCCTACGAGCAGTACTTC. It yields the protein CASGQGASSYEQYF. The chain is built from TRBV18 and TRBJ2-7; 11 nucleotides line up with TRBD1. V lost 8 bases and J lost 0; bases outside the gene matches: 3. The CDR3 contains 14 residues. The germline V gene has CDR1 KGHSH and CDR2 LQKENI.

CDR3 coding DNA: TGTGCCAGCAATATACTAGTAAAGGAGCAGTTCTTC. Translation gives CASNILVKEQFF. J is TRBJ2-1 and V is TRBV6-1, with a possible D match to TRBD2 (5 bases). The V and J ends lost 7 bases and 10 bases respectively, with 14 bases between them. The germline V gene has CDR1 MNHNS and CDR2 SASEGT. The CDR3 covers 12 residues.

This clone was observed a handful of times. The genes are TRBV19 and TRBJ2-1, with D perhaps TRBD1 (6 bases). Germline CDR1 and CDR2: LNHDA and SQIVND (reference sequence). The ends were cut back, 5 bases at V and 1 base at J, with 9 bases in the middle. The CDR3 extends over 14 amino acids. As DNA, the CDR3 is TGTGCCAGTAGTTTCGGGACATCCTACAATGAGCAGTTCTTC. Amino acids: CASSFGTSYNEQFF.

The rearrangement joins TRBV7-9 to TRBJ2-1, with a tentative D call TRBD2 (6 bases). CDR1 SEHNR and CDR2 FQNEAQ come from the germline V gene (reference sequence). V gave up 6 bases and J gave up 8 bases, with 14 bases separating them. The CDR3 consists of 13 residues. Here the CDR3 reads CASRRGTLDEQFF. The CDR3 DNA reads as TGTGCCAGCAGGCGAGGGACTCTCGATGAGCAGTTCTTC. The variable domain in full, completed from reference TRBV7-9 and TRBJ2-1, reads DTGVSQNPRHKITKRGQNVTFRCDPISEHNRLYWYRQTLGQGPEFLTYFQNEAQLEKSRLLSDRFSAERPKGSFSTLEIQRTEQGDSAMYLCASRRGTLDEQFFGPGTRLTVL.

The CDR3 reads CASSPTPGYEQYF. The CDR3 DNA follows: TGTGCCAGCAGTCCCACCCCCGGGTACGAGCAGTACTTC. The chain combines TRBV27 with TRBJ2-7; the D is unclear. Trimming pared 5 bases from V and 4 bases from J, leaving 12 bases between. Germline V gene sequence: CDR1 MNHEY, CDR2 SMNVEV (reference sequence). The CDR3 has 13 amino acids.

The CDR3 loop is CASRAQGFGYTF. The CDR3 nucleotides read TGTGCCAGCAGGGCACAGGGGTTTGGCTACACCTTC. This sequence joins TRBV6-5 and TRBJ1-2, with 7 nucleotides matching TRBD1. Germline V gene data show CDR1 as MNHEY and CDR2 as SVGAGI. Trimming removed 6 bases from V and 7 bases from J; junction bases left unmatched: 5. This CDR3 contains 12 residues.

This clone turned up a few times. The J gene is TRBJ2-1, the V gene TRBV27; TRBD2 matches 14 bases. Trimming removed 5 bases from V and 8 bases from J; junction bases left unmatched: 8. The CDR3 is 16 amino acids. Germline loops: CDR1 MNHEY, CDR2 SMNVEV (reference sequence). CDR3 sequence (DNA): TGTGCCAGCAGTCCCTCGGGACTAGCGGGGGTCTATGAGCAGTTCTTC. Translation gives CASSPSGLAGVYEQFF.

The chain carries TRBV28 and TRBJ1-2, with D hard to call. The CDR3 length is 11 residues. Germline CDR1 is MDHEN and CDR2 is SYDVKM. V shed 3 bases and J shed 11 bases, with 10 bases lying between them. The CDR3 DNA reads TGTGCCAGCAGTTTGAACGCCCGGTACACCTTC. Protein: CASSLNARYTF.

The chain's CDR3 is CASSPGLAGPLEQFF. The CDR3 DNA is TGTGCCAGTAGTCCAGGACTAGCGGGCCCACTGGAGCAGTTCTTC. The chain employs TRBV19 and TRBJ2-1; 11 bases align to TRBD2. The germline CDR1 and CDR2 sequences are LNHDA and SQIVND (reference sequence). This CDR3 is 15 amino acids long. With V trimmed by 5 bases and J by 10 bases, 10 bases remained unmatched.

A note on this clone: The junction differs from germline at one of its ends, possibly a read error. The rearrangement uses TRBV7-9 and TRBJ1-2, with D possibly matching TRBD1 (5 bases). The CDR3 covers 15 residues. Germline V gives CDR1 SEHNR, CDR2 FQNEAQ (reference sequence). CDR3 amino acids: CAGSWIRGSNYGYTF. DNA of the CDR3: TGTGCCGGCAGCTGGATCCGGGGGTCCAACTATGGCTACACCTTC.

The V gene is TRBV7-9, the J gene TRBJ2-5, with unresolved D. Germline V gene sequence: CDR1 SEHNR, CDR2 FQNEAQ (reference sequence). The CDR3 contains 15 residues. The germline V and J ends were trimmed by 1 base and 3 bases, with 12 bases remaining between them. CDR3 coding DNA: TGTGCCAGCAGCTTAGGGGCTGGATTAAAAGAGACCCAGTACTTC. Translation gives CASSLGAGLKETQYF.

The rearrangement joins TRBV30 to TRBJ2-5, with 7 positions matching TRBD1. The junction had 20 bases not matched to a gene; V was cut back by 5 bases and J by 5 bases. Germline CDR1 and CDR2: GTSNPN and SVGIG (reference sequence). The CDR3 covers 17 residues. The CDR3 bases are TGTGCCTGGCTGGGACAGAACCCTGCGCTAGATCCGGAGACCCAGTACTTC. Residues: CAWLGQNPALDPETQYF.

The gene calls are TRBV7-3 and TRBJ1-1, with TRBD1 as a possible D gene (5 bases). The CDR3 covers 13 residues. Germline values: CDR1 SGHTA, CDR2 FQGTGA. Trimming removed 5 bases at V and 1 base at J, with 8 bases between. CDR3 loop: CASSTQGNTEAFF. For the CDR3, the DNA is TGTGCCAGCAGCACCCAGGGGAACACTGAAGCTTTCTTT.